This T cell receptor (beta chain) is from a study of T-cell reconstitution after alpha-beta-depleted transplantation in children. Notes on the study in general: Diversity and T-cell counts at one year after transplant derived mostly from new T cells. Expanded graft clones numbering several hundred reportedly gave rise to alpha-beta T cells about two months after transplant. For some patients, TCRbeta diversity was high at day 60 because of recipient T cells and thymic progenitors that survived.

V dropped 5 bases and J dropped 7; count of bases not matched to a gene: 11. The CDR3 is made up of 15 amino acids. CDR1 SEHNR and CDR2 FQNEAQ come from the germline V gene (reference sequence). A word on this clonotype: Antigen: not known.

Unique molecular identifiers were used to barcode this TCRbeta library. Using its own MiXCR run on the PCR reads, TCRdb lists one record per CDR3 protein. This sample has fewer than 350,000 distinct CDR3 sequences, with 11% found just once. This sequence originates from a male patient between 2 and 9 years old who had a stem cell transplant for chronic granulomatous disease, so the T cells may come from the graft donor. This specimen consisted of peripheral blood, obtained 180 days after TCRalphabeta/CD19-depleted stem cell transplant. The rearrangement links TRBV7-9 to TRBJ2-7, with 10 nucleotides matching TRBD1. CDR3 protein: CASSPGTGESREQYF. Written as DNA, the CDR3 is TGTGCCAGCAGCCCCGGGACAGGGGAGAGTAGGGAGCAGTACTTC.